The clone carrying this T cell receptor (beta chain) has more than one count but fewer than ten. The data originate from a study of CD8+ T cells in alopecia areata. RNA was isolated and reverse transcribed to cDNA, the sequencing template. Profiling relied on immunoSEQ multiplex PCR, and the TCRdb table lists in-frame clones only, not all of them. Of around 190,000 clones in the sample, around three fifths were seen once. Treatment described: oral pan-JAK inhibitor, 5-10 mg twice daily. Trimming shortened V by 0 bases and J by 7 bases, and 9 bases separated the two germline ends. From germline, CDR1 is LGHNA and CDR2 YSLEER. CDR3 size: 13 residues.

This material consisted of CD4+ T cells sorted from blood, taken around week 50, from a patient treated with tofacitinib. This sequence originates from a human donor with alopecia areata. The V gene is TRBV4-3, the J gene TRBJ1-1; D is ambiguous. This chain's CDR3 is CASSQDTGNEAFF. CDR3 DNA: TGCGCCAGCAGCCAAGATACGGGGAATGAAGCTTTCTTT.